This T cell receptor (beta chain) was found in a study of CD8 T cells in Susac syndrome. Reverse transcription of roughly 0.45 to 1 ug RNA was carried out with random hexamers. TCRdb analysed the immunoSEQ multiplex PCR reads with MiXCR anew, one entry per CDR3 protein. Seen here are about 200,000 distinct CDR3 sequences, roughly 96% observed once, and the top ten hold about 0.087%. The CDR3 extends over 13 amino acids. Germline CDR1 SGDLS, CDR2 YYNGEE. V was clipped by 1 base and J by 5 bases, with 8 bases between them. This clonotype was obtained from a human donor with multiple sclerosis. The chain has TRBV9 and TRBJ2-3, with D unclear. Sequencing was performed on CD4+ T cells from PBMCs. The CDR3 here is CASSVRFRDTQYF. The CDR3 DNA follows: TGTGCCAGCAGCGTACGCTTTAGAGATACGCAGTATTTT.